The next 3 T cell receptor beta chains were all read from a single sample in a study of spatial heterogeneity in lung cancer (dated by TCRdb to between 2018 and 2021). Library method: 5' RACE. The instrument given in TCRdb is NextSeq 500. Clones were called with MiXCR by TCRdb after fastp trimmed the public reads at Q25, and only in-frame beta chains were retained. Each record represents a unique CDR3 protein, reported with the most common genes and DNA among its rows. This sample comprises about 5,700 distinct CDR3 sequences, roughly an eighth of them detected only once. The top ten constitute 15% to 20% of the sample. The time point label, as the study defines it: sample taken at primary tumor resection. Without any cell sorting, TCR sequencing was performed on whole RNA extracted either from tumor and nontumor lung tissue or from cryopreserved PBMC samples. The sample in question was normal lung tissue next to the tumor, obtained at surgery. The receptors were gathered from a male donor with early-stage non-small cell lung cancer.

This clonotype qualifies as medium-sized. The gene calls are TRBV6-2 or TRBV6-3 and TRBJ2-3; 8 positions agree with TRBD2. The CDR3 totals 16 residues. Germline V gene data show CDR1 as MNHEY and CDR2 as SVGEGT. V shed 6 bases and J 5 bases; nucleotides not matched to a gene: 13. The CDR3 protein is CASRPFSAGGVDTQYF. CDR3 DNA sequence: TGTGCCAGCAGGCCCTTTTCGGCGGGAGGAGTAGATACGCAGTATTTT.

In this sample, this clonotype turned up many times. The chain links TRBV6-5 to TRBJ1-1; D perhaps matches TRBD1 (5 bases). CDR1 is MNHEY and CDR2 is SVGAGI in the germline V gene. V lost 7 bases and J lost 4, with 13 bases in between. The CDR3 runs 13 residues. In nucleotides, the CDR3 is TGTGCCAGCATGACAGACGTGGGCACTGAAGCTTTCTTT. It encodes CASMTDVGTEAFF.

The table lists this clonotype with a few counts. V usage is TRBV7-9 and J usage is TRBJ1-5; D ambiguous. The germline CDR1 and CDR2 sequences are SEHNR and FQNEAQ (reference sequence). The CDR3 totals 13 residues. Trimming removed 5 bases at V and 4 bases at J, with 9 bases between. The CDR3 sequence is CASSRLWNQPQHF. DNA of the CDR3: TGTGCCAGCAGCCGCCTGTGGAATCAGCCCCAGCATTTT.